The 2 T cell receptor beta chains below come from one sample, sequenced in a study of blood T cell repertoires in COVID-19. TCRdb keeps only in-frame clones here, not all; method: immunoSEQ multiplex PCR. The sample has some 50,000 clones, around 88% seen once; the top ten hold about 15%. The sequenced material came from peripheral blood. The receptors derive from a human donor in a cohort sampled during active COVID-19.

CDR3 amino acids: CASSHGQGGYTF. DNA of the CDR3: TGTGCCAGCAGCCACGGACAGGGGGGCTACACCTTC. The chain carries TRBV5-8 and TRBJ1-2, with TRBD1 identical over 9 bases. The CDR3 consists of 12 residues. The V gene's germline CDR1 is SGHTS and CDR2 YDEGEE. V gave up 4 bases and J gave up 8 bases; unmatched junction bases: 3.

This clone was found a few times. A junction boundary mismatches the germline segment, possibly from a read error. The rearrangement uses TRBV7-9 and TRBJ2-1, with a tentative D call TRBD1 (5 bases). The CDR3 is made up of 11 amino acids. In germline, CDR1 is SEHNR, CDR2 FQNEAQ (reference sequence). CDR3 nucleotides: TGTGCCAGCAGCTTAGCATGGGGCAGGATCTTC. It yields the protein CASSLAWGRIF.